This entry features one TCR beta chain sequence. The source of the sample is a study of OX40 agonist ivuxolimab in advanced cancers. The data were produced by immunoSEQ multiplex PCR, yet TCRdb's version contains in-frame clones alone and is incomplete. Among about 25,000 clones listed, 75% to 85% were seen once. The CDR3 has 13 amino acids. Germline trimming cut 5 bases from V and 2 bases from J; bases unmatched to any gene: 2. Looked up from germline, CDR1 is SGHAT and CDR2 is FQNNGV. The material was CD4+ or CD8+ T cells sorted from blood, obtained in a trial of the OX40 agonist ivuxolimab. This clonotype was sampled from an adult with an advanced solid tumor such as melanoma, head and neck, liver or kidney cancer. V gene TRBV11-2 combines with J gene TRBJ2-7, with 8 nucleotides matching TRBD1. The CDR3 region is CASSRTGTYEQYF. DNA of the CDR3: TGTGCCAGCAGCCGGACAGGGACCTACGAGCAGTACTTC. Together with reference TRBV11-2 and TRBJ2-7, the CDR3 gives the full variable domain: EAGVAQSPRYKIIEKRQSVAFWCNPISGHATLYWYQQILGQGPKLLIQFQNNGVVDDSQLPKDRFSAERLKGVDSTLKIQPAKLEDSAVYLCASSRTGTYEQYFGPGTRLTVT.